The source of this T cell receptor beta chain is a study of T cell responses to AZD1222 COVID-19 vaccine. The study, taken as a whole, reports: Baseline serostatus was positive in only six AZD1222 recipients. Per reports, nearly half of all spike-specific TCRs target regions that are unmutated in variants.

A note on this clone: The antigen remains undetermined.

Using immunoSEQ multiplex PCR, the repertoire was profiled, and TCRdb retains in-frame clones only, with some absent. Here the sample spans some 150,000 clones, roughly 90% being singletons. The CDR3 has 12 amino acids. Germline V gives CDR1 LGHDT, CDR2 YNNKEL (reference sequence). Trimming removed 4 bases at V and 5 bases at J, with 5 bases between. The chain joins TRBV3-1 (or the pseudogene TRBV3-2) to TRBJ2-2, with D unresolved. The sequence was collected from an adult in good health. The specimen was peripheral blood, collected on day 0 of AZD1222 vaccination. The CDR3 here is CASSLGTGELFF. Written as DNA, the CDR3 is TGTGCCAGCAGCCTGGGGACCGGGGAGCTGTTTTTT.